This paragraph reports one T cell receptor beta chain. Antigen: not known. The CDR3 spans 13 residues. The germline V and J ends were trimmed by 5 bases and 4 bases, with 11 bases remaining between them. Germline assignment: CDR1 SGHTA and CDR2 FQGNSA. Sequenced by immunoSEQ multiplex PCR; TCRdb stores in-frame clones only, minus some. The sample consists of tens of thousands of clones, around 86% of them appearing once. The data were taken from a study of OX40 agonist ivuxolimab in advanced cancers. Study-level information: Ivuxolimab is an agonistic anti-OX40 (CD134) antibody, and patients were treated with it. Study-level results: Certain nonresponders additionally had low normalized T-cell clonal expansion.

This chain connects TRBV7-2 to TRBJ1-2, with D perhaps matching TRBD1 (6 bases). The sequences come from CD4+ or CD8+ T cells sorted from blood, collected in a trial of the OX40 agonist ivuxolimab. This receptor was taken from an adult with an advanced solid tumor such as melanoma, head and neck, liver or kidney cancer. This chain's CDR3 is CASSPGAGYGYTF. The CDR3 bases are TGTGCCAGCAGCCCGGGGGCGGGCTATGGCTACACCTTC.